The clone carrying this TCR beta chain has a single count. The antigen remains undetermined. The data are from a study of shared clonotypes between healthy human individuals. Generated by immunoSEQ multiplex PCR, the TCRdb table keeps only in-frame clones and is missing some. Of around 1.5 million clones listed, under 99% are singletons. The V and J ends lost 0 bases and 4 bases respectively, with 9 bases between them. The CDR3 runs to 14 residues. Germline V lookup: CDR1 SGHRS, CDR2 YFSETQ. General observations from the study: Clonotypes shared by all four donors outscored non-shared clonotypes in generation probability.

The chain uses TRBV5-1 and TRBJ2-3; no reliable D call. The clonotype was recovered from a man between 25 and 39 years old in good health. The material sequenced was naive CD4+ T cells sorted from blood. The subset here: CD45RA+ positively selected. The CDR3 reads CASSLERLADTQYF. CDR3 sequence (DNA): TGCGCCAGCAGCTTGGAGAGGCTGGCAGATACGCAGTATTTT.